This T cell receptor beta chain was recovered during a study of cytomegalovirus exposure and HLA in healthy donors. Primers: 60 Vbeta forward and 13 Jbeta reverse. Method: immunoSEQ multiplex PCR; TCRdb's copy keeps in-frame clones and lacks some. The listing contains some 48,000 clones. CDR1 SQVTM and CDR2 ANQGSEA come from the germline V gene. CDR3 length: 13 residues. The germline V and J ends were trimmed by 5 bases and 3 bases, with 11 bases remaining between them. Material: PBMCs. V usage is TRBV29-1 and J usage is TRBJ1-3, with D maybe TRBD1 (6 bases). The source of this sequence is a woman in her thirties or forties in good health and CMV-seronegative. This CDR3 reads CSVRGGYGNTIYF. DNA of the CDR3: TGCAGCGTTAGAGGGGGATATGGAAACACCATATATTTT.